A selection of T cell receptor beta chains follows, all from one sample in a study of T-cell reconstitution after alpha-beta-depleted transplantation in children. One entry per CDR3 protein results from TCRdb running MiXCR on the PCR reads. Of hundreds of thousands of distinct CDR3 sequences listed, 12% are singletons. Material: PBMCs from the stem cell graft donor, obtained from the stem cell graft. These TCRs come from a human donor who donated a stem cell graft to a child with combined immunodeficiency. Each CDR3 is given with its conserved first and last residue. D genes are given only for firm matches. Not all rows give a size; the values are once, few, many and, for expanded clones, a class.

clone_size d_call j_call v_call cdr3_nt cdr3_aa
few NA TRBJ1-1 TRBV29-1 TGCAGCGTGGGGGCGGGCAGTCCCAGGAGTGACACTGAAGCTTTCTTT CSVGAGSPRSDTEAFF
few NA TRBJ2-1 TRBV7-3 TGTGCCAGCAGCTGGATAGCGGCCTCCTACAATGAGCAGTTCTTC CASSWIAASYNEQFF
many NA TRBJ2-1 TRBV5-1 TGCGCCAGCAGCTTGCTAGCGTCGTCCTACAATGAGCAGTTCTTC CASSLLASSYNEQFF
NA TRBD2 TRBJ2-1 TRBV2 TGTGCCAGCAGTGAGTCATCGTTCTATAGCGGGAGCTACAATGAGCAGTTCTTC CASSESSFYSGSYNEQFF
many TRBD2 TRBJ2-1 TRBV5-5 TGTGCCAGCAGCAGGGGACTAGCGGATCTCGATGAGCAGTTCTTC CASSRGLADLDEQFF
NA TRBD1 TRBJ2-5 TRBV13 TGTGCCAGCAGCTCACTAACAACGGACAGGGCTAGGGAGACCCAGTACTTC CASSSLTTDRARETQYF
NA NA TRBJ2-7 TRBV10-3 TGTGCCATCAGTGAGGACAGCTCCTACGAGCAGTACTTC CAISEDSSYEQYF
many NA TRBJ2-6 TRBV5-1 TGCGCCAGCAGCTTGGGGCACTCTGGGGCCAACGTCCTGACTTTC CASSLGHSGANVLTF
NA TRBD2 TRBJ2-3 TRBV12-3/TRBV12-4 TGTGCCAGCAGTTGGAGCGGGGGGGCTGCAGATACGCAGTATTTT CASSWSGGAADTQYF
few NA TRBJ1-1 TRBV5-1 TGCGCCAGCAGCTTGGTATGGGAACGGGCTGAAGCTTTCTTT CASSLVWERAEAFF
many NA TRBJ1-5 TRBV27 TGTGCCAGCAGTTTTCACTTTAGCAATCAGCCCCAGCATTTT CASSFHFSNQPQHF
NA TRBD1 TRBJ2-7 TRBV29-1 TGCAGCGGGTCAGGGGGCGGTCGGGAGCAGTACTTC CSGSGGGREQYF